This is a list of T cell receptor beta chains from one sample in a study of shared clonotypes between healthy human individuals. Generated by immunoSEQ multiplex PCR, the TCRdb table keeps only in-frame clones and is missing some. In the table there are 2 million to 2.5 million clones, around 96% of which are singletons. Sequenced: naive CD8+ T cells sorted from blood. These receptors were taken from a man between 18 and 29 years old in good health. Each CDR3 is given with its conserved first and last residue. The order of the fields is CDR3 length, J gene, D gene, clone size, V gene, CDR3 DNA, CDR3 protein. D genes are given only for firm matches. Clone sizes are given selectively: once, few, many, or a class where the clone is expanded.

14,TRBJ2-5,NA,NA,TRBV5-4,TGTGCCAGCAGCGTGGACGGAAACCAAGAGACCCAGTACTTC,CASSVDGNQETQYF
15,TRBJ2-7,TRBD2,NA,TRBV7-8,TGTGCCAGCAGCGGGGGACTAGCGTCCTCCTACGAGCAGTACTTC,CASSGGLASSYEQYF
13,TRBJ1-1,NA,NA,TRBV9,TGTGCCAACAGCTTGGGCGGAAACACTGAAGCTTTCTTT,CANSLGGNTEAFF
13,TRBJ1-1,NA,NA,TRBV4-2,TGTGCCAGCAAAGAGGGCGCGCGCACTGAAGCTTTCTTT,CASKEGARTEAFF
13,TRBJ1-1,TRBD1,NA,TRBV5-1,TGCGCCAGCAGCTTCGACAGGGCGCCTGAAGCTTTCTTT,CASSFDRAPEAFF
14,TRBJ1-4,NA,NA,TRBV5-1,TGCGCCAGCAGCTTGGACGCAACTAATGAAAAACTGTTTTTT,CASSLDATNEKLFF
12,TRBJ1-2,NA,once,TRBV4-1,TGCGCCAGCAGCCAAGTGGGAGATGGCTACACCTTC,CASSQVGDGYTF
14,TRBJ2-3,NA,NA,TRBV5-4,TGTGCCAGCAGCTTGGATAGGGTAACAGATACGCAGTATTTT,CASSLDRVTDTQYF
11,TRBJ2-7,NA,NA,TRBV14,TGTGCCAGCAGCCAAACGGTGGAGCAGTACTTC,CASSQTVEQYF
15,TRBJ1-5,NA,NA,TRBV27,TGTGCCAGCAGTCTAGGCTTGGGGCCCAATCAGCCCCAGCATTTT,CASSLGLGPNQPQHF
11,TRBJ2-1,NA,few,TRBV30,TGTGCCTGGAGTGTCGGCAATGAGCAGTTCTTC,CAWSVGNEQFF
13,TRBJ1-5,NA,NA,TRBV27,TGTGCCAGCAGTTTAGGGCAGGGACAGCCCCAGCATTTT,CASSLGQGQPQHF
13,TRBJ1-6,NA,NA,TRBV28,TGTGCCACCCTTGACGGGACAAATTCACCCCTCCACTTT,CATLDGTNSPLHF
19,TRBJ1-5,TRBD1,NA,TRBV10-1,TGCGCCAGCAGTGAGTCTAACAGGGGGCTTGAGTGGGTGGATCAGCCCCAGCATTTT,CASSESNRGLEWVDQPQHF
13,TRBJ1-6,NA,NA,TRBV14,TGTGCCAGCAGGGGGGCGGTGGGTTCACCCCTCCACTTT,CASRGAVGSPLHF
16,TRBJ2-5,TRBD2,NA,TRBV11-2,TGTGCCAGCAGCTTCACTAGCGGGCTGAACCTGGAGACCCAGTACTTC,CASSFTSGLNLETQYF
12,TRBJ2-1,NA,once,TRBV2,TGTGCCAGCAGACCCGGGAACAATGAGCAGTTCTTC,CASRPGNNEQFF
15,TRBJ1-3,NA,NA,TRBV9,TGTGCCAGCAGCTCGGGGGACTCTTCTGGAAACACCATATATTTT,CASSSGDSSGNTIYF
13,TRBJ1-1,NA,once,TRBV6-5,TGTGCCAGCAGTCCGCCGAGGGGAGCTGAAGCTTTCTTT,CASSPPRGAEAFF
13,TRBJ1-2,NA,once,TRBV7-9,TGTGCCAGCAGCTCCCCAGGGTTGCAAGGCTACACCTTC,CASSSPGLQGYTF
10,TRBJ2-5,TRBD2,NA,TRBV6-4,TGTGCCAGCACGGCGGGGGGGCGGTACTTC,CASTAGGRYF
15,TRBJ2-2,TRBD2,NA,TRBV7-8,TGTGCCAGCAGCTTGGGACTAGCGGGAGCCGGGGAGCTGTTTTTT,CASSLGLAGAGELFF
12,TRBJ2-7,NA,NA,TRBV7-9,TGTGCCAGCAGCCCGGAGTCCTACGAGCAGTACTTC,CASSPESYEQYF
18,TRBJ2-1,NA,NA,TRBV6-4,TGTGCCAGCAGTGATAGGGCCTCCGGGACTCGGGGTTACAATGAGCAGTTCTTC,CASSDRASGTRGYNEQFF
15,TRBJ2-5,NA,NA,TRBV9,TGTGCCAGCACCTTTTCAGGGCGGCCCGAAGAGACCCAGTACTTC,CASTFSGRPEETQYF
16,TRBJ2-5,TRBD2,NA,TRBV6-5,TGTGCCAGCAGTTACTCCCCTAGCGGGAGCGGGGAGACCCAGTACTTC,CASSYSPSGSGETQYF
16,TRBJ1-1,TRBD1,NA,TRBV7-9,TGTGCCAGCAGCTTAGCGGACAGGGGGGGAAACACTGAAGCTTTCTTT,CASSLADRGGNTEAFF
15,TRBJ1-3,TRBD1,NA,TRBV10-3,TGTGCCATACAAACAGGGGGTTCCCCTGGAAACACCATATATTTT,CAIQTGGSPGNTIYF
15,TRBJ2-7,NA,NA,TRBV27,TGTGCCAGCAGTTTATCCGGCATCTCGGGAGTGGGGCAGTACTTC,CASSLSGISGVGQYF
12,TRBJ2-2,NA,NA,TRBV29-1,TGCAGCGTTCCAAGCGGCCCCGGGGAGCTGTTTTTT,CSVPSGPGELFF
16,TRBJ2-7,NA,NA,TRBV11-2,TGTGCCAGCAGCTTAGATCGAAGACTCGGGGCCTACGAGCAGTACTTC,CASSLDRRLGAYEQYF
15,TRBJ2-2,NA,NA,TRBV7-9,TGTGCCAGCAGCTTGGAACGGGGGGCCCACGGGGAGCTGTTTTTT,CASSLERGAHGELFF
13,TRBJ2-2,NA,NA,TRBV7-2,TGTGCCAGCAGCGACGTGAACACCGGGGAGCTGTTTTTT,CASSDVNTGELFF
14,TRBJ2-7,NA,NA,TRBV6-1,TGTGCCAGCAGGGCCAGGGCGGCCCCCTACGAGCAGTACTTC,CASRARAAPYEQYF
17,TRBJ2-2,NA,once,TRBV9,TGTGCCAGCAGCACCCCTAGCGCAGAGGCGTCTTTCGGGGAGCTGTTTTTT,CASSTPSAEASFGELFF
15,TRBJ2-1,TRBD2,NA,TRBV5-6,TGTGCCAGCAGCCCCATAGCGGGGACCTACAATGAGCAGTTCTTC,CASSPIAGTYNEQFF
13,TRBJ2-7,NA,NA,TRBV16,TGTGCCAGCAGCCAATCGACCACCTACGAGCAGTACTTC,CASSQSTTYEQYF
15,TRBJ2-7,NA,NA,TRBV9,TGTGCCAGCAGCGTAGGGTCAGCCCTTGACTACGAGCAGTACTTC,CASSVGSALDYEQYF
17,TRBJ2-1,NA,NA,TRBV5-1,TGCGCCAGCAGCTTATCCCGTAGCGCTAGCTCCTACAATGAGCAGTTCTTC,CASSLSRSASSYNEQFF
15,TRBJ2-1,TRBD1,NA,TRBV15,TGTGCCACCAGAAGGGACAGGGGGCGCAACAATGAGCAGTTCTTC,CATRRDRGRNNEQFF
12,TRBJ1-2,NA,NA,TRBV5-6,TGTGCCAGCAGCTTGTACGAGGCTGGCTACACCTTC,CASSLYEAGYTF
12,TRBJ1-1,TRBD1,NA,TRBV30,TGTGCCTGGAGTGTGGGGGGACAGGGTACTTTCTTT,CAWSVGGQGTFF
14,TRBJ2-3,TRBD1,NA,TRBV7-8,TGTGCCAGCAGCTCACTAGGGACAGTGGATACGCAGTATTTT,CASSSLGTVDTQYF
14,TRBJ1-5,NA,NA,TRBV5-6,TGTGCCAGCAGCTCCGCTGGGGTTAATCAGCCCCAGCATTTT,CASSSAGVNQPQHF
14,TRBJ2-1,TRBD2,once,TRBV9,TGTGCCAGCAGCTCCCACGGGAGGGCCGCTGAGCAGTTCTTC,CASSSHGRAAEQFF
15,TRBJ2-1,TRBD1,NA,TRBV25-1,TGTGCCAGCAGTGCGCTCGGGACAGGGAGGAATGAGCAGTTCTTC,CASSALGTGRNEQFF
12,TRBJ2-5,NA,NA,TRBV29-1,TGCAGCGTTGTTCCTGGTGGGGAGACCCAGTACTTC,CSVVPGGETQYF
16,TRBJ1-2,TRBD1,NA,TRBV7-2,TGTGCCAGCAGCTCCCAGGGGGAGGGAATCAACTATGGCTACACCTTC,CASSSQGEGINYGYTF
14,TRBJ2-5,NA,NA,TRBV7-9,TGTGCCAGCAGCCCCGACTGGTACCAAGAGACCCAGTACTTC,CASSPDWYQETQYF
16,TRBJ1-1,NA,NA,TRBV7-9,TGTGCCAGCAGCTTCCCGGGTATAGCCATGAACACTGAAGCTTTCTTT,CASSFPGIAMNTEAFF
17,TRBJ1-6,NA,NA,TRBV28,TGTGCCAGCAGTTTAACCCTAAACGGAGGGGAAAATTCACCCCTCCACTTT,CASSLTLNGGENSPLHF
14,TRBJ2-7,NA,NA,TRBV7-9,TGTGCCAGCAGCCGCCGGGACCTGAGCCACGAGCAGTACTTC,CASSRRDLSHEQYF
16,TRBJ2-1,TRBD1,NA,TRBV4-1,TGCGCCAGCAGCCGTATCGACCGGGACAGGGGGCAAACGGGATTCTTC,CASSRIDRDRGQTGFF
15,TRBJ2-1,NA,NA,TRBV4-3,TGCGCCAGCAGCCCGGGGACGGGATATTACAATGAGCAGTTCTTC,CASSPGTGYYNEQFF
16,TRBJ2-2,NA,NA,TRBV5-6,TGTGCCAGCAGCTTAATGACGCGTGCGAACACCGGGGAGCTGTTTTTT,CASSLMTRANTGELFF
16,TRBJ2-2,NA,NA,TRBV4-3,TGCGCCAGCAGCCAAGGTCCGGGAGTAAACACCGGGGAGCTGTTTTTT,CASSQGPGVNTGELFF
16,TRBJ1-2,TRBD1,NA,TRBV4-1,TGCGCCAGCAGCCAAGACGTGGACAGGGCCTTTTATGGCTACACCTTC,CASSQDVDRAFYGYTF
16,TRBJ2-5,TRBD1,NA,TRBV7-3,TGTGCCAGCAGCTGGACAGGGGGCGGTTATGTAGAGACCCAGTACTTC,CASSWTGGGYVETQYF
18,TRBJ2-7,TRBD2,once,TRBV4-1,TGCGCCAGCAGCCAAGGACTAGCGGGGGGGCTGGGCTCCTACGAGCAGTACTTC,CASSQGLAGGLGSYEQYF
13,TRBJ1-1,NA,NA,TRBV18,TGTGCCAGCTCACCTGTGCAGGACACTGAAGCTTTCTTT,CASSPVQDTEAFF